The sequence of this TCR beta chain was determined in a study of regulatory T cells in long-lasting Graves disease (dated by TCRdb to about 2021). Study-wide context: Newly diagnosed Graves' disease patients had taken antithyroid drugs for less than 3 months. Patients with persistent Graves' disease were compared with patients with newly diagnosed Graves' disease using TCR sequencing and RNA sequencing of peripheral blood. The study took place in China and was registered as a clinical trial. A total of roughly 35 samples were covered by TCR sequencing, comprising roughly 13 persistent and around 20 newly diagnosed Graves' disease patients.

Germline trimming: 5 bases from V, 7 bases from J; junction bases outside gene matches: 11. The CDR3 spans 15 residues, from the cysteine through the phenylalanine. The CDR3 DNA has 45 bases and is translated from base 1. The germline V gene encodes CDR1 SGHTA and CDR2 FQGTGA. Library creation used multiplex PCR. TCRdb lists the instrument as Illumina HiSeq 4000. iRepertoire HTBI primers and Arm-PCR amplification of CDR3 regions were used to construct TCR beta libraries. Before sequencing, the PCR products went through gel purification. The authors processed their data as follows. Across samples, fewer than 70 TRBV and 13 to 15 TRBJ segments were identified and used for gene usage analysis of CDR3 amino acid clonotypes. COPE and FqMerger were used to merge filtered high-quality paired reads into contigs. BLAST was used to align contigs to IMGT TRBV, TRBD and TRBJ reference genes, and CDR3 was defined according to IMGT. Any clonotype with a frequency above 0.1% was counted as a highly expanded clone. Shannon entropy was used to measure repertoire diversity, and the Gini coefficient was used to measure V-J evenness. Clonotypes shared by more than one individual were considered public. TCRdb redid the processing of the public reads, applying fastp at Q25 and MiXCR, and retained in-frame beta chains. Every entry covers one CDR3 protein and lists the most common genes and DNA from its rows. TCRdb, rather than the study authors, made the V and J calls. The sample data list roughly 420,000 distinct CDR3 sequences, and about a sixth of these were observed just once. 22% of the sample goes to the ten largest clones.

Broader findings and caveats from the paper: Peripheral blood alone was examined, since thyroid tissue, which constituted the primary lesion, could not be accessed. As a limitation, the authors acknowledged that the small sample size may reduce accuracy. Preferential use of TRBV28, TRBJ1-2 and TRBJ2-5 was observed in persistent disease, whereas TRBV20-1 and TRBJ2-1 were favored in newly diagnosed disease. Compared with newly diagnosed patients, persistent Graves' disease patients had lower TCR Shannon entropy and fewer highly expanded clones, which suggests clonal expansion. Patients with persistent disease shared more public clonotypes (about 2,700) than newly diagnosed patients did (approximately 1,000). Only the TCR beta chain was sequenced and analyzed.

In the paper's terms, the time point label means: newly diagnosed GD, antithyroid drugs for less than 3 months. For both TCR sequencing and RNA sequencing, RNA was extracted from PBMCs in TRIzol. The diagnosis of Graves' disease was made according to American Thyroid Association guidelines. The patients came from an endocrinology department in Xi'an, China. From each patient, 8 to 10 milliliters of peripheral blood was collected into an EDTA anticoagulant tube. Ficoll Paque Plus density gradient separation was used to isolate PBMCs, and no further T cell sorting was performed. An Agilent 2100 Bioanalyzer and agarose gel were used to check RNA quality, while a NanoDrop 2000 measured RNA concentration. This clonotype was counted at least ten times. Its antigen specificity is not known. No base quality values were provided; no much bigger clone lies one nucleotide off.

Recombination connected TRBV7-3 to TRBJ2-1; 7 junctional bases match TRBD2. This TCR was recovered from a female donor with Graves disease. Material: peripheral blood mononuclear cells (PBMCs), obtained at new diagnosis, from a patient treated with antithyroid drugs. The DNA sequence is as follows: TGTGCCAGCAGCCAACCTGGGACCGGGAGGAATGAGCAGTTCTTC. Translated, it reads CASSQPGTGRNEQFF. Beyond the CDR3, the reference TRBV7-3 and TRBJ2-1 genes provide the residues; the full variable domain reads: GAGVSQTPSNKVTEKGKYVELRCDPISGHTALYWYRQSLGQGPEFLIYFQGTGAADDSGLPNDRFFAVRPEGSVSTLKIQRTERGDSAVYLCASSQPGTGRNEQFFGPGTRLTVL.